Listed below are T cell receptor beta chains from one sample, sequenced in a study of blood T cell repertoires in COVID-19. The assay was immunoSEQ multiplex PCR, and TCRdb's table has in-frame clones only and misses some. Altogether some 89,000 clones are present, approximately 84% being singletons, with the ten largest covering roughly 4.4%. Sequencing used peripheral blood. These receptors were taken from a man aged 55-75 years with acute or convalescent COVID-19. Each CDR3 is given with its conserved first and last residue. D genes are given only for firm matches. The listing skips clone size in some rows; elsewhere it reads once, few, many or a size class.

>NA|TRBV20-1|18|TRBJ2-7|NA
TGCAGTGCTAGTAAGGCAGGTCGATACCTTGGGGGCAACTACGAGCAGTACTTC
CSASKAGRYLGGNYEQYF
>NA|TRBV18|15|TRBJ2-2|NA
TGTGCCAGCTCACTCACGGGATCCAACACCGGGGAGCTGTTTTTT
CASSLTGSNTGELFF
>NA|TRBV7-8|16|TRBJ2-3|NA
TGTGCCAGCAGCGCTCAAGGGACAAAAAGCACAGATACGCAGTATTTT
CASSAQGTKSTDTQYF
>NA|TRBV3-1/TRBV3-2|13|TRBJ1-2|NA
TGTGCCAGCAGCCAAGGACTTAACTATGGCTACACCTTC
CASSQGLNYGYTF
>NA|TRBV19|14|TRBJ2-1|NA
TGTGCCAGTACTACGGGACAAGTATACAATGAGCAGTTCTTC
CASTTGQVYNEQFF
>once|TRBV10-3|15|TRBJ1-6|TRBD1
TGTGCCATCAGGACAGGGGAGCTGGATAATTCACCCCTCCACTTT
CAIRTGELDNSPLHF
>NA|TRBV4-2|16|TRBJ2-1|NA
TGTGCCAGCAGCCAAGAAGGGGCAGGGGGGTCGAATGAGCAGTTCTTC
CASSQEGAGGSNEQFF
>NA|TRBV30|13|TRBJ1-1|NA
TGTGCCTGGACAACAGGGCTGAACACTGAAGCTTTCTTT
CAWTTGLNTEAFF
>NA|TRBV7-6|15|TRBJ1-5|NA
TGTGCCAGCAGCTTAGGAACAGGGAGCAATCAGCCCCAGCATTTT
CASSLGTGSNQPQHF
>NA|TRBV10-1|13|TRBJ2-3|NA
TGCGCCAGCAGTGGCAGGGGAGCGGATACGCAGTATTTT
CASSGRGADTQYF
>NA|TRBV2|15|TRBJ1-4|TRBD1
TGTGCCAGCAGGGACAACAGGGGGGCTAATGAAAAACTGTTTTTT
CASRDNRGANEKLFF
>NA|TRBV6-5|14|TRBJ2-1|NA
TGTGCCAGCAGTTCCCCTTATGGAGGCGATGAGCAGTTCTTC
CASSSPYGGDEQFF
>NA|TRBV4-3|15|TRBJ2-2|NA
TGCGCCAGCCGGAACTCAGGGGCGCGGACCGGGGAGCTGTTTTTT
CASRNSGARTGELFF
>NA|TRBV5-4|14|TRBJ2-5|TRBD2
TGTGCCAGCAGCTCCGACGGCGGGAGGGAGACCCAGTACTTC
CASSSDGGRETQYF
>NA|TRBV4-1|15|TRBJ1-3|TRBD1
TGCGCCAGCAGCCCGGGGACAGGCTCTGGAAACACCATATATTTT
CASSPGTGSGNTIYF
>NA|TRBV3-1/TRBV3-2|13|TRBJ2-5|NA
TGTGCCAGCAACCAGGGGAGTGCAGAGACCCAGTACTTC
CASNQGSAETQYF
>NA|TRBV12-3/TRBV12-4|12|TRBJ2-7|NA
TGTGCCAGCAGTTATCGGACTATCGAGCAGTACTTC
CASSYRTIEQYF
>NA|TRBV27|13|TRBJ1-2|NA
TGTGCCAGCAGTCCGCGGGGGGCCTATGGCTACACCTTC
CASSPRGAYGYTF
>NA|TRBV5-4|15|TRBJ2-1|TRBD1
TGTGCCAGCAGCCTTCCCGGGACAGGGGTAAATGAGCAGTTCTTC
CASSLPGTGVNEQFF
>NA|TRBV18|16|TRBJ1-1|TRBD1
TGTGCCAGCTCACCGCCCTCGAACAGGGGTTCTCCTGAAGCTTTCTTT
CASSPPSNRGSPEAFF
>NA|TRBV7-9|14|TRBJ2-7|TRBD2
TGTGCCAGCAGAAAAACCGGGGGGGCCTACGAGCAGTACTTC
CASRKTGGAYEQYF
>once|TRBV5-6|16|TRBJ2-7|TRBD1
TGTGCCAGCAGCTTGATGGGACAGGGGTCGACCTACGAGCAGTACTTC
CASSLMGQGSTYEQYF
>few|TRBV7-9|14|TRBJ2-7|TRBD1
TGTGCCAGCAGCTCGGGGCAGGGGGCGTACGAGCAGTACTTC
CASSSGQGAYEQYF